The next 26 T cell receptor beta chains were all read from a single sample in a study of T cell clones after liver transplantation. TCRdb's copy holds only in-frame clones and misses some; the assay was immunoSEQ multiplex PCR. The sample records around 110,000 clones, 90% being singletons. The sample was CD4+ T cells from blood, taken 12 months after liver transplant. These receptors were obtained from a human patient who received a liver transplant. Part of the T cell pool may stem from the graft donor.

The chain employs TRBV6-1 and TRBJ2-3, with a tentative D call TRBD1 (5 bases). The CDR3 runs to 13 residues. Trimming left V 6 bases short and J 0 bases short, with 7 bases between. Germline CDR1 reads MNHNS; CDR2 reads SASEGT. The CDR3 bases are TGTGCCAGCAGGGACAAAAGCACAGATACGCAGTATTTT. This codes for CASRDKSTDTQYF.

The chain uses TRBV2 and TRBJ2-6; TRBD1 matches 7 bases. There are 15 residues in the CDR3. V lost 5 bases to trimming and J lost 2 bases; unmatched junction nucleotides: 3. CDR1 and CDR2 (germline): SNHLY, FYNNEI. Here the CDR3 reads CASSLDRAGANVLTF. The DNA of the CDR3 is TGTGCCAGCAGTCTCGACAGGGCTGGGGCCAACGTCCTGACTTTC.

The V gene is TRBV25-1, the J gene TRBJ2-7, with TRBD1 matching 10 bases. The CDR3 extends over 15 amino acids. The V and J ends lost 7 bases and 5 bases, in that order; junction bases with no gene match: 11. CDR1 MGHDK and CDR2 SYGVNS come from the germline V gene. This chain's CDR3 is CASTSNRDRGHEQYF. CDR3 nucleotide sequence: TGTGCCAGCACCTCTAATCGGGACAGGGGACACGAGCAGTACTTC.

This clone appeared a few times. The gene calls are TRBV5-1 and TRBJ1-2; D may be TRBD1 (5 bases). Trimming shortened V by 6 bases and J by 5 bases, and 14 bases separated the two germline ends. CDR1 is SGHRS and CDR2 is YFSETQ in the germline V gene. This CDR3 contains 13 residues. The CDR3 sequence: CASTVDREYGYTF. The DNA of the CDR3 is TGCGCCAGCACCGTAGACAGAGAATATGGCTACACCTTC.

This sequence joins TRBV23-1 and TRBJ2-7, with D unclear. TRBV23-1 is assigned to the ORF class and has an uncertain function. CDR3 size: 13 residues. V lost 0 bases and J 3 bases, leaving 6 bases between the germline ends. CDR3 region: CASSQSGGYEQYF. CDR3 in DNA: TGCGCCAGCAGTCAATCGGGTGGCTACGAGCAGTACTTC.

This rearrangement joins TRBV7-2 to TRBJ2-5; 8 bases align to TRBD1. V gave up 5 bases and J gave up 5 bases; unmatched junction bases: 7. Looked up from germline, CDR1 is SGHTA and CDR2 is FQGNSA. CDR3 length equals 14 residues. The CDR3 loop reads CASSRGQETETQYF. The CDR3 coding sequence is TGTGCCAGCAGCCGGGGACAGGAGACGGAGACCCAGTACTTC.

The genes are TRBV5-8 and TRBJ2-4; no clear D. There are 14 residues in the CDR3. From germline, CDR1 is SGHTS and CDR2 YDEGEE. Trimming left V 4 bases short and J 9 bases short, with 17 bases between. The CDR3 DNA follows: TGTGCCAGCAGCCCCTTGGGCCCGGAGAGCATTCAGTACTTC. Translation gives CASSPLGPESIQYF.

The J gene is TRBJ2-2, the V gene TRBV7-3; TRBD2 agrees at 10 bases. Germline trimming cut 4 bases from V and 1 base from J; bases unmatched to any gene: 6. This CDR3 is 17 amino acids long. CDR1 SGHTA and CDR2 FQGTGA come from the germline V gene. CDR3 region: CASSSWTSGVNTGELFF. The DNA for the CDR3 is TGTGCCAGCAGCTCGTGGACTAGCGGAGTGAACACCGGGGAGCTGTTTTTT.

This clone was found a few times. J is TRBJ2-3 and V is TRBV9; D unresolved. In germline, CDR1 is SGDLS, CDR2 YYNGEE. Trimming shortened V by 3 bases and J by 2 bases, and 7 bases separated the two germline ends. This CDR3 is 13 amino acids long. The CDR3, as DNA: TGTGCCAGCAGCGCGAGCCCCACAGATACGCAGTATTTT. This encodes CASSASPTDTQYF.

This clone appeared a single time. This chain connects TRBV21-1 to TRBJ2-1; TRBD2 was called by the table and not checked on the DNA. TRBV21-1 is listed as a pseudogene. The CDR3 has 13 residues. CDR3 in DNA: TGTGCCAGCAACACTAGGGAGTACAATGAGCAGTTCTTC. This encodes CASNTREYNEQFF.

The CDR3 loop reads CASTRAGGPLYEQYF. Written as DNA, the CDR3 is TGTGCCAGCACTCGAGCGGGAGGGCCTCTTTACGAGCAGTACTTC. The chain employs TRBV2 and TRBJ2-7; 10 nucleotides agree with TRBD2. This CDR3 is built from 15 residues. Looked up from germline, CDR1 is SNHLY and CDR2 is FYNNEI. Trimming at V came to 7 bases and at J to 4 bases, leaving 10 bases not matched to a gene.

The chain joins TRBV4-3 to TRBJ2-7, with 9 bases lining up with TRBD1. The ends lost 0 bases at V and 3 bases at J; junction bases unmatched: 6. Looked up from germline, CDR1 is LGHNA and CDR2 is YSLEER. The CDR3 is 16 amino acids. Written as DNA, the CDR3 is TGCGCCAGCAGCCAAGATCCCGGGACAGGGAACTACGAGCAGTACTTC. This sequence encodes CASSQDPGTGNYEQYF.

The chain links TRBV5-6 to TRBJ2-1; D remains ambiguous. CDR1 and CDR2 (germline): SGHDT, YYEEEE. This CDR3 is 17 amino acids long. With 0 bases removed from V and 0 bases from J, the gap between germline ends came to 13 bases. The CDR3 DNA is TGTGCCAGCAGCTTGGTAAACTACTTCAGCTCCTACAATGAGCAGTTCTTC. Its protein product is CASSLVNYFSSYNEQFF.

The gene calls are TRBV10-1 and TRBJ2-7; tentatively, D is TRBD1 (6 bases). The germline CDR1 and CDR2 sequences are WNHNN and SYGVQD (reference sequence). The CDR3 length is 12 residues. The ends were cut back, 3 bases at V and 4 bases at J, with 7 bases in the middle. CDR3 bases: TGCGCCAGCAGTGAAACAGGGTACGAGCAGTACTTC. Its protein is CASSETGYEQYF.

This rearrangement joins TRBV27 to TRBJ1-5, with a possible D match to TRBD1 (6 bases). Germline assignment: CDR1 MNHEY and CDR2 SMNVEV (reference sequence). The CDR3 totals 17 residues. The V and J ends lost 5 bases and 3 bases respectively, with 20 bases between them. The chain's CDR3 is CASSPRLWGRNNQPQHF. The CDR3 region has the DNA TGTGCCAGCAGTCCCCGTTTATGGGGGCGAAACAATCAGCCCCAGCATTTT.

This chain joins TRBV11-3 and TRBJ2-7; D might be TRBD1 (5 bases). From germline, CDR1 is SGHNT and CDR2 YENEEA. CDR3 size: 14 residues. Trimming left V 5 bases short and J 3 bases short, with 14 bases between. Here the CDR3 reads CASSLGHASYEQYF. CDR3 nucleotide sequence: TGTGCCAGCAGCCTGGGGCATGCGAGCTACGAGCAGTACTTC.

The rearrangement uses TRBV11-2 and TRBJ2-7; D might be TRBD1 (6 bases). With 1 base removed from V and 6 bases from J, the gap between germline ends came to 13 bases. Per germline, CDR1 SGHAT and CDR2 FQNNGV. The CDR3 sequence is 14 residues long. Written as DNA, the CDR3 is TGTGCCAGCAGCTTAGGCCCAGGGGTGGGCGAGCAGTACTTC. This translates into CASSLGPGVGEQYF.

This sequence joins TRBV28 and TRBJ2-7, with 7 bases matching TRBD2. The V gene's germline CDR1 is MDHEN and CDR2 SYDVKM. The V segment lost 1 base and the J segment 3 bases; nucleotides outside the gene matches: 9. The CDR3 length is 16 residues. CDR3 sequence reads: CASSLFSGGRGYEQYF. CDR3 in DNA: TGTGCCAGCAGTTTATTCTCTGGGGGGAGGGGCTACGAGCAGTACTTC. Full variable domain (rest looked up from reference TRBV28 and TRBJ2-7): DVKVTQSSRYLVKRTGEKVFLECVQDMDHENMFWYRQDPGLGLRLIYFSYDVKMKEKGDIPEGYSVSREKKERFSLILESASTNQTSMYLCASSLFSGGRGYEQYFGPGTRLTVT.

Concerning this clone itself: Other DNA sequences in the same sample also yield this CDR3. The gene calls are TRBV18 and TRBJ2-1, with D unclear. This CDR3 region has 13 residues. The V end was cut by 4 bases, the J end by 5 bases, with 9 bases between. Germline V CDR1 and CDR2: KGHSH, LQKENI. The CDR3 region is CASSLNENNEQFF. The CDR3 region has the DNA TGTGCCAGCTCACTAAACGAGAACAATGAGCAGTTCTTC.

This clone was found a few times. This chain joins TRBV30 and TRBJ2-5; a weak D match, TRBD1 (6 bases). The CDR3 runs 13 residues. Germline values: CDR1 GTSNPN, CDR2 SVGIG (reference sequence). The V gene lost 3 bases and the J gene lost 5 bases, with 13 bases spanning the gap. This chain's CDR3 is CAWRPGVGETQYF. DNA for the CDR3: TGTGCCTGGAGACCAGGGGTGGGGGAGACCCAGTACTTC.

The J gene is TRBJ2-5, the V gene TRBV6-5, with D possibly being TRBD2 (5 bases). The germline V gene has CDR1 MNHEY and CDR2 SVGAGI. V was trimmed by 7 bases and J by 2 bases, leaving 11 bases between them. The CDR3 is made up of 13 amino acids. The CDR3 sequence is CASTDAGQETQYF. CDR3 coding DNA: TGTGCCAGCACCGACGCGGGTCAAGAGACCCAGTACTTC.

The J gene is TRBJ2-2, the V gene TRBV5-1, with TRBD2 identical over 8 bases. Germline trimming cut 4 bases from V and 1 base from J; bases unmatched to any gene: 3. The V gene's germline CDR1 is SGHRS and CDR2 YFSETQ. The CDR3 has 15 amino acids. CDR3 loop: CASSPGGGNTGELFF. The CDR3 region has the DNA TGCGCCAGCAGCCCCGGGGGGGGGAACACCGGGGAGCTGTTTTTT.

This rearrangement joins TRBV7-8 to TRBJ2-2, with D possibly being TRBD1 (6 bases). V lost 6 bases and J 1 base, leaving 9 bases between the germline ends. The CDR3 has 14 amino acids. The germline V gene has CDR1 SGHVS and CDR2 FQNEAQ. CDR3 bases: TGTGCCAGCAGACAGACAGGGAACACCGGGGAGCTGTTTTTT. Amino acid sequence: CASRQTGNTGELFF.

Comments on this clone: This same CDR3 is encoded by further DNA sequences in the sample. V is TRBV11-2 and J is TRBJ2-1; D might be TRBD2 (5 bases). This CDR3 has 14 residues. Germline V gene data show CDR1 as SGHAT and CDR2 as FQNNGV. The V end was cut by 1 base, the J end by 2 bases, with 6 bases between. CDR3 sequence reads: CASSLAGTYNEQFF. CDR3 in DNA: TGTGCCAGCAGCTTAGCGGGAACCTACAATGAGCAGTTCTTC. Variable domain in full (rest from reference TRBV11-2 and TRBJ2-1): EAGVAQSPRYKIIEKRQSVAFWCNPISGHATLYWYQQILGQGPKLLIQFQNNGVVDDSQLPKDRFSAERLKGVDSTLKIQPAKLEDSAVYLCASSLAGTYNEQFFGPGTRLTVL.

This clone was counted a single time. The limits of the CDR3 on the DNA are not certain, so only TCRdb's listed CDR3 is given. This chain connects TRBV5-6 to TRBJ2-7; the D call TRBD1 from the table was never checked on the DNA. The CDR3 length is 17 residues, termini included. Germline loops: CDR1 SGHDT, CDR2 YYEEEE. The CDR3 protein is CASSLHFGQGTLYEQYF.

The CDR3 sequence: CASSSTGGRGNTGELFF. In DNA, the CDR3 is TGTGCCAGCAGTTCGACAGGGGGAAGGGGGAACACCGGGGAGCTGTTTTTT. The chain joins TRBV28 to TRBJ2-2; 9 positions agree with TRBD1. The V gene end was trimmed by 4 bases and the J gene end by 1 base; junction bases not matched to a gene: 7. This CDR3 has 17 amino acids. The germline V gene has CDR1 MDHEN and CDR2 SYDVKM.